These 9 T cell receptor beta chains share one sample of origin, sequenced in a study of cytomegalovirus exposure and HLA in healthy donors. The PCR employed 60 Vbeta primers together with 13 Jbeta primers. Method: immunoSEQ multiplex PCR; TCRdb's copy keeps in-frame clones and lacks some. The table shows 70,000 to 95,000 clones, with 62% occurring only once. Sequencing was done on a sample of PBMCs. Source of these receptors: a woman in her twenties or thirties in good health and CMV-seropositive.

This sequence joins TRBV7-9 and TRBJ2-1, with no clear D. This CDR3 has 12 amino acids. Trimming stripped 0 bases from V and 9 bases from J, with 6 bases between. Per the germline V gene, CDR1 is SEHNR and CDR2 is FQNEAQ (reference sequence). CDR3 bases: TGTGCCAGCAGCTTAGCAGCGTTTGAGCAGTTCTTC. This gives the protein CASSLAAFEQFF.

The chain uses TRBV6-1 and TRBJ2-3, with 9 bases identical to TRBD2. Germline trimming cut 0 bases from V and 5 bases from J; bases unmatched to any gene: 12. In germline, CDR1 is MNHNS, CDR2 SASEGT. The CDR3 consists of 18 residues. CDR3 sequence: CASSEARGGPWIGDTQYF. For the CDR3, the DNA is TGTGCCAGCAGTGAAGCGCGGGGGGGGCCTTGGATTGGAGATACGCAGTATTTT.

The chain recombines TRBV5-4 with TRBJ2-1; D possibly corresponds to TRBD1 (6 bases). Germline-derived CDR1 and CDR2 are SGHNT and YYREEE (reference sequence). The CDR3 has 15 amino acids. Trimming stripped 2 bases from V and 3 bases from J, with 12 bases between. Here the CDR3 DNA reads TGTGCCAGCAGCTTCCGGGACACGTACTACAATGAGCAGTTCTTC. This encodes CASSFRDTYYNEQFF.

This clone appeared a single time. As DNA, the CDR3 is TGTGCCAGCAGCTTAATGGGGACAAACACAGATACGCAGTATTTT. Its protein product is CASSLMGTNTDTQYF. The chain uses TRBV7-3 and TRBJ2-3; D may be TRBD1 (6 bases). Per germline, CDR1 SGHTA and CDR2 FQGTGA. V was pared by 1 base and J by 2 bases, with 10 bases between. The CDR3 has 15 residues.

CDR3 in DNA: TGCGCCAGCAGCTTGGGACAGATAGAAGAGACCCAGTACTTC. Its protein product is CASSLGQIEETQYF. The rearrangement joins TRBV5-1 to TRBJ2-5, with TRBD1 as a possible D gene (5 bases). The V end lost 0 bases, the J end lost 3 bases, and 9 bases lay between the germline ends. Germline-derived CDR1 and CDR2 are SGHRS and YFSETQ. The CDR3 consists of 14 residues.

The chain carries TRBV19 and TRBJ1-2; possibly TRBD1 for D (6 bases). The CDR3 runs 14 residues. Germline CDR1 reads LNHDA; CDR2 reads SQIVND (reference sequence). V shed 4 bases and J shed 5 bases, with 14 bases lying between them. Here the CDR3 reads CASSTQGSDYGYTF. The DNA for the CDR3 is TGTGCCAGTAGTACGCAGGGGTCAGATTATGGCTACACCTTC.

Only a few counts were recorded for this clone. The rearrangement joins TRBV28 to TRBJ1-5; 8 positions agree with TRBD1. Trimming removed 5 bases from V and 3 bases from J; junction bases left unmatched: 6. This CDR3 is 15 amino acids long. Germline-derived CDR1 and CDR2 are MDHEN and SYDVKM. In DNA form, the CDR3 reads TGTGCCAGCAGTATAACAGGGGGAGCCAATCAGCCCCAGCATTTT. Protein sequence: CASSITGGANQPQHF.

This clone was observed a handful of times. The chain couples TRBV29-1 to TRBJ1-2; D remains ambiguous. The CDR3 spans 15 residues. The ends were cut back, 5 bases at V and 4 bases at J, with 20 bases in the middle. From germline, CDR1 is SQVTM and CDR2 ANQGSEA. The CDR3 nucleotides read TGCAGCGTTTTTTCTCAGGACTCGTCGCGCTATGGCTACACCTTC. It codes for CSVFSQDSSRYGYTF. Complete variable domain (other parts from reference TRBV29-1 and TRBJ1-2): SAVISQKPSRDICQRGTSLTIQCQVDSQVTMMFWYRQQPGQSLTLIATANQGSEATYESGFVIDKFPISRPNLTFSTLTVSNMSPEDSSIYLCSVFSQDSSRYGYTFGSGTRLTVV.

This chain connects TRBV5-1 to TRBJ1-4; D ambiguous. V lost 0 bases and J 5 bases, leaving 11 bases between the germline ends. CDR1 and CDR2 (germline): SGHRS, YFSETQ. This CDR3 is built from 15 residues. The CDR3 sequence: CASSLETKKNEKLFF. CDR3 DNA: TGCGCCAGCAGCTTGGAGACAAAAAAAAATGAAAAACTGTTTTTT.